This paragraph reports one TCR beta chain. Its antigen remains unidentified. These data are taken from a study of vaccination effects on CD4 cells after COVID-19. Across the whole study: Each person got two doses of an mRNA SARS-CoV-2 vaccine, BNT162b2 or mRNA-1273. Pre-vaccine samples were drawn 16 days and one week before the first dose.

V was shortened by 1 base and J by 1 base, with 7 bases between the two germline ends. The CDR3 is 14 residues long. Germline CDR1 and CDR2: SEHNR and FQNEAQ (reference sequence). Repertoires were generated with immunoSEQ multiplex PCR, while TCRdb's copy carries only in-frame clones and drops some. Of around 40,000 clones listed, around 66% are singletons. Sequencing in the ViraFEST assay came after antigen-specific CD4+ T cells had been expanded with viral peptide pools, which were used to stimulate PBMC. Between days 9 and 10 of culture, CD4+ T cells were separated out. Infection with SARS-CoV-2 occurred in the person between March and December 2020, and PCR confirmed it. The researchers cultured fewer than 2.5 million PBMC per well with 8 to 10 IU/ml IL-2 and approximately 9.3 ug/ml peptides. At days 3 and 7, half of the medium was exchanged for IL-2 medium.

The sequenced sample was CD4+ T cells from PBMCs cultured with a peptide pool, obtained before COVID-19 vaccination. The J gene is TRBJ1-2, the V gene TRBV7-9, with D unresolved. This receptor was taken from a human donor who had a prior SARS-CoV-2 infection. CDR3 in DNA: TGTGCCAGCAGCTTAGGGCAGAATAACTATGGCTACACCTTC. Its translation is CASSLGQNNYGYTF.